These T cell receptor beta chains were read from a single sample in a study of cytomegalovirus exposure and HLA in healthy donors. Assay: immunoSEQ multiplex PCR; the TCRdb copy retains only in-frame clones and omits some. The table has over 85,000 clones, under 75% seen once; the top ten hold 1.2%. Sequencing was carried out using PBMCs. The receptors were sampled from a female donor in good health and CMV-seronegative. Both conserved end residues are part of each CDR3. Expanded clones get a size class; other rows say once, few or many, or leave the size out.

cdr3_aa: CASRSRGRNTEAFF; v_call: TRBV7-9; j_call: TRBJ1-1; clone_size: -
cdr3_aa: CASSPTGQTNYGYTF; v_call: TRBV18; j_call: TRBJ1-2; clone_size: -
cdr3_aa: CASSIWASGYTDTQYF; v_call: TRBV19; j_call: TRBJ2-3; clone_size: -
cdr3_aa: CASSVIREDSAYEQYF; v_call: TRBV9; j_call: TRBJ2-7; clone_size: -
cdr3_aa: CASSSGGEVAKNIQYF; v_call: TRBV5-4; j_call: TRBJ2-4; clone_size: -
cdr3_aa: CASSEGTSDPDTQYF; v_call: TRBV6-4; j_call: TRBJ2-3; clone_size: many
cdr3_aa: CATSRDRILYEQYF; v_call: TRBV15; j_call: TRBJ2-7; clone_size: once
cdr3_aa: CASSQPGQYQPQHF; v_call: TRBV4-1; j_call: TRBJ1-5; clone_size: few
cdr3_aa: CASSPFRGSDHNEKLFF; v_call: TRBV28; j_call: TRBJ1-4; clone_size: once
cdr3_aa: CASGLSIGEQYF; v_call: TRBV12-5; j_call: TRBJ2-7; clone_size: -
cdr3_aa: CASKQGLATNEKLFF; v_call: TRBV6-1; j_call: TRBJ1-4; clone_size: -
cdr3_aa: CASSMGGAYGELFF; v_call: TRBV19; j_call: TRBJ2-2; clone_size: -
cdr3_aa: CASSSAHSGRYTGELFF; v_call: TRBV7-9; j_call: TRBJ2-2; clone_size: -
cdr3_aa: CASSLDPVAGNTIYF; v_call: TRBV5-4; j_call: TRBJ1-3; clone_size: -
cdr3_aa: CASSLVGTGGEKLFF; v_call: TRBV11-2; j_call: TRBJ1-4; clone_size: -
cdr3_aa: CAISEHSGTSGSYAGELFF; v_call: TRBV10-3; j_call: TRBJ2-2; clone_size: -
cdr3_aa: CASSYPPRGLNEQFF; v_call: TRBV7-9; j_call: TRBJ2-1; clone_size: -
cdr3_aa: CASKVLAVNTGELFF; v_call: TRBV2; j_call: TRBJ2-2; clone_size: -
cdr3_aa: CSVEDLLPAERNTEAFF; v_call: TRBV29-1; j_call: TRBJ1-1; clone_size: once
cdr3_aa: CSAKAGGNQPQHF; v_call: TRBV29-1; j_call: TRBJ1-5; clone_size: -
cdr3_aa: CAWSVPGSGEQYF; v_call: TRBV30; j_call: TRBJ2-7; clone_size: -
cdr3_aa: CASSLQGRNTIYF; v_call: TRBV6-1; j_call: TRBJ1-3; clone_size: once
cdr3_aa: CASSQVFRDYNSPLHF; v_call: TRBV4-3; j_call: TRBJ1-6; clone_size: -
cdr3_aa: CASRVSQVTPYEQYF; v_call: TRBV6-5; j_call: TRBJ2-7; clone_size: -
cdr3_aa: CATRDKIAYEQYF; v_call: TRBV28; j_call: TRBJ2-7; clone_size: -
cdr3_aa: CASSLEVAGDTQYF; v_call: TRBV11-2; j_call: TRBJ2-3; clone_size: -
cdr3_aa: CSVVAFTGELFF; v_call: TRBV29-1; j_call: TRBJ2-2; clone_size: -
cdr3_aa: CASRTGGYGYTF; v_call: TRBV5-1; j_call: TRBJ1-2; clone_size: few
cdr3_aa: CASSVGDRGTQYF; v_call: TRBV9; j_call: TRBJ2-5; clone_size: -
cdr3_aa: CASSPPQGALDTQYF; v_call: TRBV14; j_call: TRBJ2-3; clone_size: -
cdr3_aa: CASSPPSAPHGMTEAFF; v_call: TRBV4-2; j_call: TRBJ1-1; clone_size: -
cdr3_aa: CASSYSDRLKAETQYF; v_call: TRBV6-5; j_call: TRBJ2-5; clone_size: -
cdr3_aa: CSSSFPRDRDTEAFF; v_call: TRBV7-9; j_call: TRBJ1-1; clone_size: -
cdr3_aa: CASSRASGRTNEQFF; v_call: TRBV5-4; j_call: TRBJ2-1; clone_size: -
cdr3_aa: CASSPDREPLNYGYTF; v_call: TRBV27; j_call: TRBJ1-2; clone_size: -
cdr3_aa: CASSDGRGGYGYTF; v_call: TRBV2; j_call: TRBJ1-2; clone_size: -
cdr3_aa: CASSQGAVILYEQYF; v_call: TRBV4-1; j_call: TRBJ2-7; clone_size: -
cdr3_aa: CASSPRAGGTSGRETSSYNEQFF; v_call: TRBV9; j_call: TRBJ2-1; clone_size: -
cdr3_aa: CASSPPGQGNEQYF; v_call: TRBV4-1; j_call: TRBJ2-7; clone_size: -
cdr3_aa: CATSTPQGSNTEAFF; v_call: TRBV15; j_call: TRBJ1-1; clone_size: -
cdr3_aa: CASSRDSLLTDTQYF; v_call: TRBV9; j_call: TRBJ2-3; clone_size: -